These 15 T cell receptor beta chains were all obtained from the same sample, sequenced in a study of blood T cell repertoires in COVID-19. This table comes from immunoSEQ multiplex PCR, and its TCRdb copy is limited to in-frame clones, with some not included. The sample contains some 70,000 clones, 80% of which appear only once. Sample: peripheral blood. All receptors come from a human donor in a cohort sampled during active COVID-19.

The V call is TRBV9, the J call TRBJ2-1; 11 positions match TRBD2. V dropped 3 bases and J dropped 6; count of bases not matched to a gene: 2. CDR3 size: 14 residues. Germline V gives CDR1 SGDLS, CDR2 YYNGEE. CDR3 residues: CASSDSGRANEQFF. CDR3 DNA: TGTGCCAGCAGCGATAGCGGGAGGGCCAATGAGCAGTTCTTC.

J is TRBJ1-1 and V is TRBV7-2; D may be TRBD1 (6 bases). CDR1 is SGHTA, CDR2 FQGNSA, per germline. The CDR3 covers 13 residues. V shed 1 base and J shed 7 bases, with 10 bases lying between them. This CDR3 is CASSLVQGNEAFF. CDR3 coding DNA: TGTGCCAGCAGCTTAGTTCAGGGGAATGAAGCTTTCTTT. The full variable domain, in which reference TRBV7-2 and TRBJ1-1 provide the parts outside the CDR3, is GAGVSQSPSNKVTEKGKDVELRCDPISGHTALYWYRQSLGQGLEFLIYFQGNSAPDKSGLPSDRFSAERTGGSVSTLTIQRTQQEDSAVYLCASSLVQGNEAFFGQGTRLTVV.

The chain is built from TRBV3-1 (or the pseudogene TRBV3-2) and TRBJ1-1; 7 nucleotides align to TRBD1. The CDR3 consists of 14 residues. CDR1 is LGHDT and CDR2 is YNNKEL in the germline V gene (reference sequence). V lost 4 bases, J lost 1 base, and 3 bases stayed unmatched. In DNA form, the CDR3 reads TGTGCCAGCAGCCCCTCAGGGGGGAACACTGAAGCTTTCTTT. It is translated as CASSPSGGNTEAFF.

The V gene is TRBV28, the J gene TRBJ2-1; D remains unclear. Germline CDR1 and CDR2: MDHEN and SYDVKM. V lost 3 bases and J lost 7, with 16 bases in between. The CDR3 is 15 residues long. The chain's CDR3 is CASSFLSGQANEQFF. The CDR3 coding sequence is TGTGCCAGCAGTTTTCTCTCAGGTCAGGCAAATGAGCAGTTCTTC. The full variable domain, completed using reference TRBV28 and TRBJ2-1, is DVKVTQSSRYLVKRTGEKVFLECVQDMDHENMFWYRQDPGLGLRLIYFSYDVKMKEKGDIPEGYSVSREKKERFSLILESASTNQTSMYLCASSFLSGQANEQFFGPGTRLTVL.

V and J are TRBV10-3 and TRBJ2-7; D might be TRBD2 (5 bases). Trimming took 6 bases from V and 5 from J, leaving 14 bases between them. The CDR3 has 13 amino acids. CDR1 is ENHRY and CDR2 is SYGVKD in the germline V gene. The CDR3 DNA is TGTGCCATCAGCCGGAGACTAAACGACGAGCAGTACGTC. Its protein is CAISRRLNDEQYV.

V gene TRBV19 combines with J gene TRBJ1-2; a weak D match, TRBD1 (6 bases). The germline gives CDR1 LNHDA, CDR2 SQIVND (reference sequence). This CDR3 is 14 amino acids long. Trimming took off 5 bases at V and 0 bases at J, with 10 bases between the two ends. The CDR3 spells CASSRTATNYGYTF. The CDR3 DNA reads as TGTGCCAGTAGTCGGACAGCCACTAACTATGGCTACACCTTC.

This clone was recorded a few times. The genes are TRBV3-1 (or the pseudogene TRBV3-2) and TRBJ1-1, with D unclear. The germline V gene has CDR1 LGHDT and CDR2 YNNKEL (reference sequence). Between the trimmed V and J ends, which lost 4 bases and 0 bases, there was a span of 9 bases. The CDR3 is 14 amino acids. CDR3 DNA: TGTGCCAGCAGCCTGCAGAACATGAACACTGAAGCTTTCTTT. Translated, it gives CASSLQNMNTEAFF.

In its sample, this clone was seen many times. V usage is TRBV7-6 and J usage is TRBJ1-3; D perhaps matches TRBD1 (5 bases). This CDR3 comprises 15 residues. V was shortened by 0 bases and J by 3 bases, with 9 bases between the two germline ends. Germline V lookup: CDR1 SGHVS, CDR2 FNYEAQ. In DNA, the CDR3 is TGTGCCAGCAGCTTAGCAGGGGTCGGTGGAAACACCATATATTTT. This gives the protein CASSLAGVGGNTIYF.

CDR3: CASSQIYYGYTF. CDR3 DNA: TGTGCCAGCAGTCAGATATACTATGGCTACACCTTC. The chain couples TRBV28 to TRBJ1-2; no clear D gene. This CDR3 has 12 amino acids. Between the trimmed V and J ends, which lost 5 bases and 3 bases, there was a span of 7 bases. Germline loops: CDR1 MDHEN, CDR2 SYDVKM.

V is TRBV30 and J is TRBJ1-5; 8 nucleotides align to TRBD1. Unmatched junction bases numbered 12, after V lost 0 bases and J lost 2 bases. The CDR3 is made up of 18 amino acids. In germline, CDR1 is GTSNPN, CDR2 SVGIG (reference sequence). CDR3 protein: CAWSVSSGGAGGNQPQHF. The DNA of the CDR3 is TGTGCCTGGAGTGTCTCATCAGGGGGCGCCGGGGGCAATCAGCCCCAGCATTTT.

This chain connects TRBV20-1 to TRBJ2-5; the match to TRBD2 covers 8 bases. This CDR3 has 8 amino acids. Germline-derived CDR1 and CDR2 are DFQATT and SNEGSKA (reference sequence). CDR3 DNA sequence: TGCAGCGGGGGGGCCCAGTACTTC. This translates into CSGGAQYF.

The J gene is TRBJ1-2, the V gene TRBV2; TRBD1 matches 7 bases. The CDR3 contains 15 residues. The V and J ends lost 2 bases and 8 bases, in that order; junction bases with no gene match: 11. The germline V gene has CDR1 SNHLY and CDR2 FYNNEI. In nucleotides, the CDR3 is TGTGCCAGCAGTGAAAGGACAGGCTCATCTAGGGGCTACACCTTC. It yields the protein CASSERTGSSRGYTF.

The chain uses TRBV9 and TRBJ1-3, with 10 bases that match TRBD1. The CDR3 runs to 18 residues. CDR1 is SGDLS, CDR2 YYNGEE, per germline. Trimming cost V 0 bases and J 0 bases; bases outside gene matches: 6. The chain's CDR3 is CASSVEGTGVNSGNTIYF. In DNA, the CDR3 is TGTGCCAGCAGCGTAGAAGGGACAGGGGTCAACTCTGGAAACACCATATATTTT.

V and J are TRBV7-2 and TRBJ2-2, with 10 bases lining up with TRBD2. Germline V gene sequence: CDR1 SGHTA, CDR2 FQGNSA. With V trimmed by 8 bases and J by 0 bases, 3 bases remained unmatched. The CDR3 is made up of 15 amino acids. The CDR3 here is CASERGGSNTGELFF. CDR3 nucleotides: TGTGCCAGCGAGCGGGGGGGATCGAACACCGGGGAGCTGTTTTTT.

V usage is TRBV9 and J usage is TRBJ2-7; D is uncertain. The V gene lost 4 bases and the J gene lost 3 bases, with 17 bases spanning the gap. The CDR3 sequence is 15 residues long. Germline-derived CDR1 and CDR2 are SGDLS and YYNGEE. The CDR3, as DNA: TGTGCCAGCAGCCCCCACCCAGGCGCCAGCTACGAGCAGTACGTC. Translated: CASSPHPGASYEQYV.